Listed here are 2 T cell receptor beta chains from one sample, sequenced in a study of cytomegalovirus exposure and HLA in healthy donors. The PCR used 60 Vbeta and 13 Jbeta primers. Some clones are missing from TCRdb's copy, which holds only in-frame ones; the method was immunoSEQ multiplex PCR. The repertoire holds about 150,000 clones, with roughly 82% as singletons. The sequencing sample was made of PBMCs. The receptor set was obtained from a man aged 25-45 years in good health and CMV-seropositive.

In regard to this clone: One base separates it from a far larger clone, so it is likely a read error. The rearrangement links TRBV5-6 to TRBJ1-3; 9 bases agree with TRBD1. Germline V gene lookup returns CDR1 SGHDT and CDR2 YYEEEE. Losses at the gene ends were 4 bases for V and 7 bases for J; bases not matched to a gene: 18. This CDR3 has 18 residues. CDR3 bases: TGTGCCAGCAGCCAAGATGTCCACAGGGGGCATTTCGGTAACACCATATATTTT. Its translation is CASSQDVHRGHFGNTIYF.

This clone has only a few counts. Here the CDR3 DNA reads TGTGCCTGGAGTACAGGGGGTTCCTACGAGCAGTACTTC. Amino acid sequence: CAWSTGGSYEQYF. This chain connects TRBV30 to TRBJ2-7; TRBD1 agrees at 8 bases. Germline CDR1 reads GTSNPN; CDR2 reads SVGIG (reference sequence). Trimming cost V 2 bases and J 1 base; bases outside gene matches: 1. This CDR3 region has 13 residues.